This T cell receptor (beta chain) was observed in a study of CD8 T cells in ankylosing spondylitis. Regarding the study as a whole: Blood from ankylosing spondylitis patients appeared to carry a characteristic roughly eight-variant TCR beta motif. Matched synovial fluid from ankylosing spondylitis patients was reported to be enriched for disease-linked clones.

Trimming left V 1 base short and J 4 bases short, with 13 bases between. CDR1 SNHLY and CDR2 FYNNEI come from the germline V gene. The CDR3 is made up of 16 amino acids. TCRdb recomputed calls from the 5' RACE reads with MiXCR, one row per CDR3 protein. The data hold 250,000 to 350,000 distinct CDR3 sequences, with 7.5% to 9% observed a single time. Details on this clonotype: Antigen specificity is unknown.

The chain joins TRBV2 to TRBJ2-2; D possibly uses TRBD1 or TRBD2 (5 bases each). This TCR was sampled from a male donor with ankylosing spondylitis. The source material was blood, either unsorted or a sorted T cell fraction (not recorded which). CDR3 loop: CASSEVRQGRTGELFF. The CDR3 region has the DNA TGTGCCAGCAGTGAAGTTCGGCAGGGACGCACCGGGGAGCTGTTTTTT.